The source of this T cell receptor beta chain is a study of T cells after yellow fever vaccination. Whole-study context: Preparation of fractions with low cell numbers was performed using SMART-Seq v4 Ultra Low Input.

Template switching by 5'RACE produced TCR cDNA, adding a universal primer site and UMIs. TCRdb re-analysed the 5' RACE reads in MiXCR, keeping a single row per CDR3 protein. The sample lists roughly 300,000 distinct CDR3 sequences; roughly 8% were seen once. At least ten counts were recorded for this clonotype. The antigen remains unidentified. After removal of 9 bases from V and 3 bases from J, the junction contained 10 bases not matched to a gene. The CDR3 contains 14 residues. Germline values: CDR1 MGHDK, CDR2 SYGVNS. General study results and limits: Post-booster repertoires again held most primary-vaccination clones (96% CD4, roughly 88% CD8). Only a small proportion of the clonotypes turned up in both the CD4 and the CD8 compartments, likely arising from convergent recombination.

V and J are TRBV25-1 and TRBJ1-2; 7 nucleotides match TRBD1. The clonotype was recovered from a man younger than 35 who received the YFV17D yellow fever vaccine. Specimen: PBMCs, collected roughly 46 days after the first yellow fever vaccination. The DNA of the CDR3 is TGTGCCAGTTCAGAACGACAGGGCCACTATGGCTACACCTTC. Its translation: CASSERQGHYGYTF.